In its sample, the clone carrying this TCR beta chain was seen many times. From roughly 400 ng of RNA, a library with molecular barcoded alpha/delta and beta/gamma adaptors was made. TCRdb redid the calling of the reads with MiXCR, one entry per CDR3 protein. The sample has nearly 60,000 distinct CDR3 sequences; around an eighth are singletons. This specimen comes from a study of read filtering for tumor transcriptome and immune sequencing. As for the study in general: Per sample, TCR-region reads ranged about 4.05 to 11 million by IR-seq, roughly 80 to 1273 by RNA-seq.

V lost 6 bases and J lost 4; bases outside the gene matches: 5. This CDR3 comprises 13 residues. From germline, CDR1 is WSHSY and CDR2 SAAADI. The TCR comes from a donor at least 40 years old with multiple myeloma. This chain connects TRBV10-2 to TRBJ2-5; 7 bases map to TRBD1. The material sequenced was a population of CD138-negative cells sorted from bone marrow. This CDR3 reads CASREQGPETQYF. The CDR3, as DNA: TGCGCCAGCAGAGAACAGGGGCCAGAGACCCAGTACTTC.